This TCR beta chain is from a study of CD8 T cells in ankylosing spondylitis. This clonotype showed up just a few times. Its specificity is unknown. The CDR3 sequence is 16 residues long. V lost 4 bases and J 0 bases, leaving 15 bases between the germline ends. Germline V gene sequence: CDR1 ENHRY, CDR2 SYGVKD. MiXCR was run by TCRdb on the 5' RACE reads, yielding one entry per CDR3 protein. The sample records 200,000 to 300,000 distinct CDR3 sequences, around a tenth being singletons. The study's findings and limits: Some motif variants were previously reported in reactive arthritis synovial fluid and blood. Disease-associated clones were reportedly significantly overrepresented in matched ankylosing spondylitis synovial fluid.

The chain carries TRBV10-3 and TRBJ2-5; tentatively, D is TRBD1 (5 bases). Material: blood, either unsorted or a sorted T cell fraction (not recorded which). The source of this sequence is a male donor with ankylosing spondylitis or in good health (not recorded which). CDR3 sequence reads: CAISGGETANQETQYF. In nucleotides, the CDR3 is TGTGCCATCAGTGGGGGCGAGACAGCGAACCAAGAGACCCAGTACTTC.